This TCR beta chain is from a study of cytomegalovirus exposure and HLA in healthy donors. Study-level points and caveats: Later analysis suggested most CMV-associated TCR beta chains were HLA-restricted. In vitro checks showed that three CMV-associated chains really do target CMV antigens.

Trimming took off 3 bases at V and 3 bases at J, with 18 bases between the two ends. This CDR3 has 17 residues. Germline assignment: CDR1 SGDLS and CDR2 YYNGEE. Primers included in the PCR were 60 Vbeta and 13 Jbeta primers. In the source study's methods: An analysis performed later counted about 80 million unique TCR beta chains (roughly 11 million of them shared). Profiling relied on immunoSEQ multiplex PCR, and the TCRdb table lists in-frame clones only, not all of them. Clonal size and the V and J genes are those of that table, whereas D and trimming came from the DNA. The sample includes roughly 150,000 clones, over 80% of them seen just once. As regards this clone: Its target is not known.

The chain links TRBV9 to TRBJ1-4; weak D call: TRBD1 (6 bases). Specimen: PBMCs. The receptor's source is a man between 45 and 60 years old in good health and CMV-seropositive. The DNA for the CDR3 is TGTGCCAGCAGCGCCGAGGGAGGGGGGGCGTCTAATGAAAAACTGTTTTTT. Translation gives CASSAEGGGASNEKLFF.